This TCR beta chain came from a study of cytomegalovirus exposure and HLA in healthy donors. The method was immunoSEQ multiplex PCR; TCRdb's version includes in-frame clones alone and lacks a portion of them. This table holds about 160,000 clones, around 88% found once. V gave up 2 bases and J gave up 6 bases; unmatched junction bases: 3. This CDR3 region has 15 residues. Germline V gives CDR1 SEHNR, CDR2 FQNEAQ (reference sequence). This clone was picked up a small number of times. Its antigen remains unknown. General study results and limits: Subsequent analysis revealed that first-cohort TCR clusters tended to co-occur in the approximately 120 validation repertoires. Researchers counted 150 to 200 TCR beta chains as cytomegalovirus-associated. Despite most TCR sequences being rare, some public TCRs occurred in many donors.

This sequence originates from a young woman in good health and CMV-seronegative. Sequenced material: PBMCs. V is TRBV7-9 and J is TRBJ1-6; TRBD1 agrees at 8 bases. CDR3 nucleotide sequence: TGTGCCAGCAGCTTAATAGGACAGGGTAATTCACCCCTCCACTTT. Amino acids: CASSLIGQGNSPLHF.